What follows are 22 T cell receptor beta chains derived from one specimen sequenced in a study of identical twins. TCRdb reprocessed the 5' RACE reads with MiXCR, giving one entry per CDR3 protein. The sample has 450,000 to 600,000 distinct CDR3 sequences; about 22% are singletons. These data also formed part of another study, on yellow fever vaccine responses in identical twins.

Source material: CD4+ T cells sorted from blood. These TCRs come from a young woman in good health.

This chain joins TRBV11-2 and TRBJ2-1; tentatively, D is TRBD1 (6 bases). The CDR3 extends over 15 amino acids. V lost 2 bases and J lost 6, with 14 bases in between. Germline V lookup: CDR1 SGHAT, CDR2 FQNNGV. CDR3 nucleotide sequence: TGTGCCAGCAGCTTACGCCTCACAGGGCCCAATGAGCAGTTCTTC. This codes for CASSLRLTGPNEQFF.

V and J are TRBV24-1 and TRBJ2-1; the D gene is possibly TRBD1 (5 bases). Germline lookup yields CDR1 KGHDR and CDR2 SFDVKD. Trimming stripped 0 bases from V and 0 bases from J, with 8 bases between. The CDR3 sequence is 16 residues long. The CDR3 loop is CATSDLYQGSYNEQFF. In DNA, the CDR3 is TGTGCCACCAGTGATTTGTACCAGGGCTCCTACAATGAGCAGTTCTTC.

This clonotype was detected a few times. V is TRBV7-9 and J is TRBJ2-7; D may be TRBD2 (6 bases). Germline CDR1 reads SEHNR; CDR2 reads FQNEAQ (reference sequence). The length of the CDR3 is 13 residues. Trimming took 0 bases from V and 7 from J, leaving 10 bases between them. The CDR3 sequence: CASSLAPGGEQYF. In DNA, the CDR3 is TGTGCCAGCAGCTTAGCTCCAGGAGGGGAGCAGTACTTC.

This clonotype was seen more than once but under ten times. The chain employs TRBV10-3 and TRBJ2-3, with D possibly matching TRBD2 (5 bases). CDR3 length: 13 amino acids. Trimming left V 5 bases short and J 2 bases short, with 8 bases between. The V gene's germline CDR1 is ENHRY and CDR2 SYGVKD. CDR3 residues: CAISSGYTDTQYF. CDR3 DNA sequence: TGTGCCATCAGTAGCGGTTACACAGATACGCAGTATTTT.

The chain has TRBV3-1 and TRBJ1-2, with D unresolved. Trimming took 1 base from V and 1 from J, leaving 10 bases between them. This CDR3 comprises 15 residues. Germline V gene data show CDR1 as LGHDT and CDR2 as YNNKEL (reference sequence). This chain's CDR3 is CASSQGLNFNYGYTF. The CDR3 DNA is TGTGCCAGCAGCCAAGGTCTGAACTTTAACTATGGCTACACCTTC. The full variable domain, with the rest looked up from reference TRBV3-1 and TRBJ1-2, is DTAVSQTPKYLVTQMGNDKSIKCEQNLGHDTMYWYKQDSKKFLKIMFSYNNKELIINETVPNRFSPKSPDKAHLNLHINSLELGDSAVYFCASSQGLNFNYGYTFGSGTRLTVV.

This clonotype has more than one count but fewer than ten. The chain has TRBV5-1 and TRBJ2-7; D could derive from TRBD1 or TRBD2 (5 bases each). Per the germline V gene, CDR1 is SGHRS and CDR2 is YFSETQ. V was trimmed by 5 bases and J by 2 bases, leaving 14 bases between them. CDR3 length: 14 amino acids. The DNA of the CDR3 is TGCGCCAGCAGTCGGGATGGGGGTACCTACGAGCAGTACTTC. Protein sequence: CASSRDGGTYEQYF.

This clonotype was seen only a few times. The CDR3 DNA is TGCGCCAGCAGCATCCCCAACGGGACAGGGGGACAAAACATTCAGTACTTC. As protein: CASSIPNGTGGQNIQYF. The gene calls are TRBV5-1 and TRBJ2-4; 11 nucleotides match TRBD1. CDR3 length: 17 residues. Per germline, CDR1 SGHRS and CDR2 YFSETQ. V trimming: 4 bases; J trimming: 5 bases; junction bases outside the gene matches: 11.

This chain links TRBV10-3 with TRBJ1-2; D gene ambiguous. Trimming shortened V by 3 bases and J by 4 bases, and 15 bases separated the two germline ends. Germline assignment: CDR1 ENHRY and CDR2 SYGVKD. CDR3 length equals 15 residues. The CDR3 coding sequence is TGTGCCATCAGTGATGACCAAACACACTTCTATGGCTACACCTTC. This encodes CAISDDQTHFYGYTF.

At least ten counts were recorded for this clonotype. J is TRBJ2-2 and V is TRBV7-3; D gene ambiguous. V lost 5 bases, J lost 3 bases, and 10 bases lay in between. Germline V lookup: CDR1 SGHTA, CDR2 FQGTGA. This CDR3 region has 14 residues. For the CDR3, the DNA is TGTGCCAGCAGCCCCTCCCTTTACACCGGGGAGCTGTTTTTT. It encodes CASSPSLYTGELFF.

Only a few counts were recorded for this clonotype. The J gene is TRBJ2-4, the V gene TRBV4-1; no definite D call. The CDR3 has 14 residues. Between the trimmed V and J ends, which lost 1 base and 6 bases, there was a span of 10 bases. Germline V gene sequence: CDR1 MGHRA, CDR2 YSYEKL. CDR3 region: CASSQGRKGNIQYF. CDR3 in DNA: TGCGCCAGCAGCCAAGGGAGAAAGGGAAACATTCAGTACTTC.

V is TRBV5-5 and J is TRBJ2-1, with D possibly called TRBD1 or TRBD2 (5 bases each). The CDR3 consists of 14 residues. V was trimmed by 3 bases and J by 12 bases, leaving 19 bases between them. CDR1 and CDR2 (germline): SGHKS, YYEKEE (reference sequence). In nucleotides, the CDR3 is TGTGCCAGCAGCTCCGGGACCCCAGTCCTTGGGCAGTTCTTC. Its protein is CASSSGTPVLGQFF.

J is TRBJ2-3 and V is TRBV6-2 or TRBV6-3; no clear D gene. The ends were cut back, 4 bases at V and 2 bases at J, with 10 bases in the middle. This CDR3 has 14 residues. Germline CDR1 MNHEY, CDR2 SVGEGT. Written as DNA, the CDR3 is TGTGCCAGCAGTTTGCGCAAGTTCACAGATACGCAGTATTTT. This translates into CASSLRKFTDTQYF.

This chain links TRBV5-1 with TRBJ1-6; 10 nucleotides line up with TRBD1. The V gene's germline CDR1 is SGHRS and CDR2 YFSETQ. The CDR3 length is 15 residues. J lost 7 bases, V lost 5 bases, and 6 bases had no gene match. The CDR3 sequence: CASRAGDRGNSPLHF. The CDR3 region has the DNA TGCGCCAGCAGAGCCGGGGACAGGGGAAATTCACCCCTCCACTTT. Supplemented by reference TRBV5-1 and TRBJ1-6, the full variable domain reads KAGVTQTPRYLIKTRGQQVTLSCSPISGHRSVSWYQQTPGQGLQFLFEYFSETQRNKGNFPGRFSGRQFSNSRSEMNVSTLELGDSALYLCASRAGDRGNSPLHFGNGTRLTVT.

This clonotype came up a few times. The gene calls are TRBV29-1 and TRBJ2-5; 7 nucleotides match TRBD2. With V trimmed by 1 base and J by 1 base, 9 bases remained unmatched. Germline CDR1 reads SQVTM; CDR2 reads ANQGSEA. The CDR3 is 16 residues long. The CDR3 nucleotides read TGCAGCGTTGAAGGCGCGGCTAGCGGAGCCCAAGAGACCCAGTACTTC. Amino acid sequence: CSVEGAASGAQETQYF.

This clonotype was counted ten times or more. The chain has TRBV29-1 and TRBJ2-7; the D gene is possibly TRBD1 (5 bases). Germline CDR1 SQVTM, CDR2 ANQGSEA. The CDR3 totals 13 residues. With 6 bases removed from V and 1 base from J, the gap between germline ends came to 13 bases. The CDR3 DNA is TGCAGCGTCTTCACTGACAGTTCCTACGAGCAGTACGTC. This codes for CSVFTDSSYEQYV.

The chain links TRBV10-3 to TRBJ2-5; the match to TRBD2 covers 7 bases. CDR3 size: 13 residues. V lost 5 bases to trimming and J lost 8 bases; unmatched junction nucleotides: 8. The germline CDR1 and CDR2 sequences are ENHRY and SYGVKD. In DNA form, the CDR3 reads TGTGCCATCAGTACCAAGCGGGATGGCACCCAGTACTTC. Translation gives CAISTKRDGTQYF.

The sample holds a few counts of this clonotype. This chain uses TRBV12-3 or TRBV12-4 with TRBJ2-1; 8 positions agree with TRBD2. V lost 5 bases to trimming and J lost 2 bases; unmatched junction nucleotides: 5. The CDR3 runs 15 residues. The CDR3 reads CASSRAGGTYNEQFF. The DNA of the CDR3 is TGTGCCAGCAGTCGGGCGGGGGGCACCTACAATGAGCAGTTCTTC.

The sample holds a few counts of this clonotype. The chain carries TRBV29-1 and TRBJ2-7; 10 positions agree with TRBD2. V dropped 5 bases and J dropped 2; count of bases not matched to a gene: 6. Germline-derived CDR1 and CDR2 are SQVTM and ANQGSEA. The CDR3 is 14 residues long. The CDR3 DNA sequence: TGCAGCGTTTTCACCGGGACTAGCGCCTACGAGCAGTACTTC. This sequence encodes CSVFTGTSAYEQYF.

The genes are TRBV11-2 and TRBJ2-1; possibly TRBD1 for D (6 bases). Germline V CDR1 and CDR2: SGHAT, FQNNGV. The CDR3 has 14 amino acids. V was shortened by 7 bases and J by 4 bases, with 14 bases between the two germline ends. CDR3 amino acids: CASTRDRGYNEQFF. The CDR3 nucleotides are TGTGCCAGCACCCGGGATAGGGGGTACAATGAGCAGTTCTTC.

A few counts support this clonotype. The rearrangement uses TRBV15 and TRBJ2-2; D is uncertain. This CDR3 contains 16 residues. V was pared by 1 base and J by 5 bases, with 14 bases between. Germline CDR1 and CDR2: LNHNV and YYDKDF (reference sequence). The CDR3 loop is CATSRVATSRTGELFF. Here the CDR3 DNA reads TGTGCCACCAGCAGAGTCGCGACAAGTCGGACCGGGGAGCTGTTTTTT.

This clonotype appeared a few times. The rearrangement joins TRBV20-1 to TRBJ1-2; perhaps TRBD1 as D (5 bases). This CDR3 has 11 residues. Per germline, CDR1 DFQATT and CDR2 SNEGSKA (reference sequence). The V end lost 0 bases, the J end lost 7 bases, and 6 bases lay between the germline ends. The CDR3 DNA follows: TGCAGTGCTAGAGATGGGGCTGGCTACACCTTC. Translating gives CSARDGAGYTF.

J is TRBJ2-1 and V is TRBV9; the D gene could be TRBD1 or TRBD2 (5 bases each). Germline-derived CDR1 and CDR2 are SGDLS and YYNGEE. The CDR3 is 14 residues long. The V end lost 0 bases, the J end lost 4 bases, and 8 bases lay between the germline ends. The chain's CDR3 is CASSVGDAYNEQFF. The CDR3 coding sequence is TGTGCCAGCAGCGTAGGGGACGCTTACAATGAGCAGTTCTTC.